These 9 T cell receptor beta chains were all obtained from the same sample, sequenced in a study of neurological immune-mediated disorders. Time point reported: longitudinal time-point 2. TCRdb reanalysed the 5' RACE reads using MiXCR and keeps one entry per CDR3 protein. This table holds about 80,000 distinct CDR3 sequences, more than 5% found once. The sample consisted of PBMCs. Source of these receptors: a woman in her sixties with multiple sclerosis.

This clonotype was observed at least ten times. This sequence joins TRBV18 and TRBJ2-2; TRBD1 matches at 8 bases. The V gene end was trimmed by 2 bases and the J gene end by 7 bases; junction bases not matched to a gene: 9. The CDR3 length is 16 residues. The V gene's germline CDR1 is KGHSH and CDR2 LQKENI. CDR3 protein: CASSPTRQGRGGELFF. For the CDR3, the DNA is TGTGCCAGCTCACCAACCCGACAGGGGCGAGGCGGGGAGCTGTTTTTT.

The table lists this clonotype with many counts. V usage is TRBV5-1 and J usage is TRBJ2-5; 7 positions match TRBD1. CDR1 is SGHRS and CDR2 is YFSETQ in the germline V gene. CDR3 length equals 13 residues. V was pared by 5 bases and J by 3 bases, with 4 bases of the junction left unmatched. The CDR3 loop reads CASRTGQKETQYF. In nucleotides, the CDR3 is TGCGCCAGCAGGACGGGACAGAAAGAGACCCAGTACTTC.

This clonotype was observed at least ten times. This sequence joins TRBV18 and TRBJ2-7; D remains unclear. Deletions cut 6 bases from V and 3 bases from J, with 12 bases between. Germline-derived CDR1 and CDR2 are KGHSH and LQKENI. The CDR3 contains 13 residues. The CDR3 sequence is CASSSGRLYEQYF. The CDR3 nucleotides read TGTGCCAGCTCGTCGGGCCGCCTCTACGAGCAGTACTTC.

This clonotype has at least ten counts. The V call is TRBV3-1, the J call TRBJ2-7, with D possibly TRBD2 on 6 matching bases. Trimming shortened V by 1 base and J by 2 bases, and 12 bases separated the two germline ends. CDR1 is LGHDT and CDR2 is YNNKEL in the germline V gene (reference sequence). This CDR3 has 15 amino acids. DNA for the CDR3: TGTGCCAGCAGCCAAGCACCGGGGACTCCCTACGAGCAGTACTTC. This gives the protein CASSQAPGTPYEQYF.

This clonotype was counted many times. The chain has TRBV5-1 and TRBJ1-3; D not certain. Trimming cost V 2 bases and J 0 bases, with 12 bases left between them. The CDR3 runs to 16 residues. Per germline, CDR1 SGHRS and CDR2 YFSETQ. For the CDR3, the DNA is TGCGCCAGCAGCTTCGACGCAGCCTACTCTGGAAACACCATATATTTT. Protein product: CASSFDAAYSGNTIYF.

In its sample, this clonotype was seen many times. This chain connects TRBV5-1 to TRBJ2-7; the D gene is possibly TRBD1 (6 bases). CDR3 size: 16 residues. Trimming removed 1 base from V and 0 bases from J, with 14 bases in between. Germline V lookup: CDR1 SGHRS, CDR2 YFSETQ. CDR3 region: CASSLIPGQVSYEQYF. CDR3 bases: TGCGCCAGCAGCTTGATCCCGGGACAAGTCTCCTACGAGCAGTACTTC.

This clonotype was recorded many times. CDR3 amino acids: CSACLGEWITDTQYF. DNA of the CDR3: TGCAGTGCGTGTCTGGGGGAATGGATCACAGATACGCAGTATTTT. This chain links TRBV20-1 with TRBJ2-3; D assignment may be TRBD1 or TRBD2 (5 bases each). The V and J ends lost 6 bases and 2 bases respectively, with 18 bases between them. The germline CDR1 and CDR2 sequences are DFQATT and SNEGSKA (reference sequence). The CDR3 totals 15 residues.

This clonotype was seen repeatedly, ten times or more. CDR3 residues: CASSSGVGNTGELFF. The DNA for the CDR3 is TGTGCCAGCAGCTCGGGGGTGGGAAACACCGGGGAGCTGTTTTTT. V gene TRBV7-6 combines with J gene TRBJ2-2; D possibly corresponds to TRBD2 (6 bases). Germline loops: CDR1 SGHVS, CDR2 FNYEAQ. V was clipped by 4 bases and J by 2 bases, with 11 bases between them. The CDR3 totals 15 residues.

This clonotype came up many times. The chain joins TRBV4-1 to TRBJ1-6; D unresolved. The CDR3 is 12 amino acids. The germline V gene encodes CDR1 MGHRA and CDR2 YSYEKL. Trimming stripped 0 bases from V and 14 bases from J, with 8 bases between. The CDR3 DNA reads TGCGCCAGCAGCCAAGATGGACCCACCCTCCACTTT. The encoded protein is CASSQDGPTLHF.